These 11 T cell receptor beta chains were all obtained from the same sample, sequenced in a study of radiotherapy plus CTLA-4 blockade in lung cancer. The protocol was immunoSEQ multiplex PCR, while the TCRdb copy is restricted to in-frame clones and leaves out a portion. Here the sample spans some 73,000 clones, roughly 80% being singletons. The sample in question was peripheral blood, obtained from a patient treated with radiotherapy plus ipilimumab. The origin of the receptors is a human donor with non-small cell lung cancer who had stable disease on radiotherapy plus ipilimumab.

The chain is built from TRBV18 and TRBJ1-4; a possible D gene is TRBD1 (5 bases). The CDR3 has 14 residues. Per germline, CDR1 KGHSH and CDR2 LQKENI. Trimming took off 0 bases at V and 7 bases at J, with 9 bases between the two ends. The CDR3 reads CASSPPGVREKLFF. CDR3 coding DNA: TGTGCCAGCTCACCACCGGGGGTACGTGAAAAACTGTTTTTT.

This chain joins TRBV7-8 and TRBJ2-5; either TRBD1 or TRBD2 may fit D (5 bases each). V dropped 1 base and J dropped 5 bases, with 11 bases sitting between them. CDR3 length equals 14 residues. From germline, CDR1 is SGHVS and CDR2 FQNEAQ. The CDR3 nucleotides read TGTGCCAGCAGCTTAGGAGGGGCTGGTGAGACCCAGTACTTC. Translating gives CASSLGGAGETQYF.

The rearrangement joins TRBV27 to TRBJ2-1, with D possibly matching TRBD2 (6 bases). In germline, CDR1 is MNHEY, CDR2 SMNVEV (reference sequence). Trimming took off 7 bases at V and 7 bases at J, with 14 bases between the two ends. The CDR3 contains 13 residues. CDR3 DNA: TGTGCCAGCAACCGGCTAGCGAGTAATGAGCAGTTCTTC. It is translated as CASNRLASNEQFF.

The genes are TRBV27 and TRBJ2-5; TRBD1 aligns across 9 bases. CDR3 length equals 14 residues. Germline-derived CDR1 and CDR2 are MNHEY and SMNVEV (reference sequence). J lost 5 bases, V lost 6 bases, and 7 bases had no gene match. The DNA of the CDR3 is TGTGCCAGCAGGGAACAGGGGGCTGGGGAGACCCAGTACTTC. Translated: CASREQGAGETQYF.

This clone has just a few counts. J is TRBJ2-5 and V is TRBV25-1, with 9 bases matching TRBD1. CDR1 MGHDK and CDR2 SYGVNS come from the germline V gene. There are 15 residues in the CDR3. The V and J ends lost 5 bases and 5 bases, in that order; junction bases with no gene match: 9. Written as DNA, the CDR3 is TGTGCCAGCAGTCCACCCGGGACAGGGTCGGAGACCCAGTACTTC. Protein: CASSPPGTGSETQYF.

V is TRBV5-1 and J is TRBJ2-1; D gene uncertain. Germline V gene lookup returns CDR1 SGHRS and CDR2 YFSETQ. Trimming shortened V by 4 bases and J by 5 bases, and 10 bases separated the two germline ends. This CDR3 region has 13 residues. The CDR3 loop is CASSPLSNNEQFF. CDR3 nucleotide sequence: TGCGCCAGCAGCCCTCTAAGTAACAATGAGCAGTTCTTC.

V is TRBV4-1 and J is TRBJ2-7, with TRBD2 matching over 9 bases. V was pared by 8 bases and J by 6 bases, with 8 bases of the junction left unmatched. The CDR3 spans 13 residues. In germline, CDR1 is MGHRA, CDR2 YSYEKL. CDR3 nucleotide sequence: TGCGCCAGCGGCGGGAGGGATGCTGGCGAGCAGTACTTC. It specifies CASGGRDAGEQYF.

This clone has only a few counts. This chain connects TRBV7-9 to TRBJ2-7, with D perhaps matching TRBD1 (5 bases). The CDR3 totals 12 residues. The germline V and J ends were trimmed by 6 bases and 3 bases, with 9 bases remaining between them. Germline CDR1 and CDR2: SEHNR and FQNEAQ (reference sequence). CDR3 protein: CASRHDSYEQYF. The CDR3 nucleotides are TGTGCCAGCAGACACGACAGCTACGAGCAGTACTTC.

This chain uses TRBV21-1 with TRBJ1-1. TRBV21-1 is recorded as a pseudogene. CDR3 size: 12 residues. The CDR3 DNA reads TGTCTGTCCTACCTCCTAAACACTGAAGCTTTCTTT. Residues: CLSYLLNTEAFF.

This clone turned up a few times. The rearrangement joins TRBV7-9 to TRBJ2-3, with 9 nucleotides matching TRBD2. V trimming: 5 bases; J trimming: 0 bases; junction bases outside the gene matches: 9. Per germline, CDR1 SEHNR and CDR2 FQNEAQ (reference sequence). The CDR3 consists of 17 residues. CDR3 sequence: CASSNPGLALSTDTQYF. DNA for the CDR3: TGTGCCAGCAGCAATCCGGGACTAGCCCTCAGCACAGATACGCAGTATTTT.

The rearrangement joins TRBV5-1 to TRBJ2-7, with TRBD1 as a possible D gene (6 bases). The length of the CDR3 is 14 residues. V lost 5 bases and J lost 0, with 12 bases in between. Germline CDR1 and CDR2: SGHRS and YFSETQ. In DNA, the CDR3 is TGCGCCAGCAGTGAAGGGACATTCTCCTACGAGCAGTACTTC. It is translated as CASSEGTFSYEQYF.